This T cell receptor beta chain was sequenced for a study of blood T cell repertoires in COVID-19. Study in general: The study drew acute and convalescent COVID-19 samples from the United States, Italy and Spain. Nucleic acid was either cDNA or gDNA, and it came from T cells, B-cell-depleted T cells, or PBMCs.

Germline V CDR1 and CDR2: MNHEY, SVGAGI. The CDR3 length is 15 residues. V was clipped by 0 bases and J by 2 bases, with 10 bases between them. Sequenced by immunoSEQ multiplex PCR; TCRdb stores in-frame clones only, minus some. Of about 92,000 clones in the sample, 70% to 90% were seen once. Material: peripheral blood. The receptor's source is a woman aged 55-75 years with COVID-19, enrolled during active disease. The chain recombines TRBV6-5 with TRBJ1-1; D is unresolved. The DNA for the CDR3 is TGTGCCAGCAGTTACTCCGTCTCGCTAAACACTGAAGCTTTCTTT. Translation: CASSYSVSLNTEAFF.